Each of the 24 T cell receptor beta chains below was sequenced from the same sample in a study of CXCR3-negative and CXCR3-positive naive CD8 T cells. The authors made the TRB cDNA libraries by 5' RACE using UMI labels. TCRdb re-called the 5' RACE reads, yielding one record per CDR3 amino acid sequence without DNA. The sample totals approximately 39,000 distinct CDR3 sequences. Specimen: memory CD8+ T cells from blood. The receptors stem from a human donor in good health. Some clones in this sample may be carry-over from other donors' samples.

The gene calls are TRBV15 and TRBJ2-7; TCRdb names TRBD1, which stays unverified in the absence of DNA. The CDR3 spans 17 residues. CDR1 and CDR2 (germline): LNHNV, YYDKDF (reference sequence). The CDR3 reads CATSRERGPSSSYEQYF.

The rearrangement links TRBV7-9 to TRBJ2-1; TCRdb calls TRBD1, which cannot be checked without DNA. CDR1 SEHNR and CDR2 FQNEAQ come from the germline V gene (reference sequence). The CDR3 spans 13 residues. The CDR3 loop is CASIPPGGYEQFF.

The V gene is TRBV12-3 or TRBV12-4, the J gene TRBJ2-5; without DNA, the TCRdb call of TRBD1 cannot be checked. The CDR3 extends over 14 amino acids. The CDR3 sequence is CASSLDSSQETQYF.

The chain has TRBV4-2 and TRBJ2-1; TCRdb's D call, TRBD2, is unchecked because there is no DNA. There are 16 residues in the CDR3. Germline CDR1 is LGHNA and CDR2 is YNFKEQ. The CDR3 spells CASSQEGSGNYNEQFF.

CDR3 loop: CASSPQRDPSYNEQFF. The chain carries TRBV5-1 and TRBJ2-1; TCRdb proposes TRBD2, but this gene call is untestable without DNA. CDR3 length: 16 amino acids. In germline, CDR1 is SGHRS, CDR2 YFSETQ. Full variable domain (rest looked up from reference TRBV5-1 and TRBJ2-1): KAGVTQTPRYLIKTRGQQVTLSCSPISGHRSVSWYQQTPGQGLQFLFEYFSETQRNKGNFPGRFSGRQFSNSRSEMNVSTLELGDSALYLCASSPQRDPSYNEQFFGPGTRLTVL.

The rearrangement joins TRBV4-1 to TRBJ2-7; TCRdb gives TRBD1 as the D gene, but with no DNA this cannot be confirmed. The CDR3 runs 14 residues. The germline V gene has CDR1 MGHRA and CDR2 YSYEKL. The CDR3 sequence: CASSQVRGPYEQYF.

This rearrangement joins TRBV6-2 or TRBV6-3 to TRBJ2-2; the TCRdb call, TRBD1, lacks DNA for checking. Germline V gene data show CDR1 as MNHEY and CDR2 as SVGEGT. This CDR3 has 16 amino acids. CDR3 region: CASRPTVGARTGELFF.

The chain is built from TRBV12-3 or TRBV12-4 and TRBJ2-1; no DNA is available, so the TRBD2 call from TCRdb remains unchecked. The length of the CDR3 is 15 residues. CDR3 sequence: CASSRPGLGVYEQFF.

This chain joins TRBV4-1 and TRBJ2-7; the D call from TCRdb, TRBD2, cannot be confirmed without DNA. This CDR3 comprises 17 residues. The germline CDR1 and CDR2 sequences are MGHRA and YSYEKL. CDR3 sequence reads: CASSRRRASGDSYEQYF.

The genes are TRBV5-8 and TRBJ2-1; the TCRdb call, TRBD2, lacks DNA for checking. The CDR3 is 14 amino acids. The V gene's germline CDR1 is SGHTS and CDR2 YDEGEE. This CDR3 reads CASSPGGSYNEQFF.

CDR3: CASSLALREDEQYF. The V call is TRBV28, the J call TRBJ2-7; TCRdb gives TRBD2 as the D gene, but with no DNA this cannot be confirmed. Germline CDR1 MDHEN, CDR2 SYDVKM. This CDR3 spans 14 amino acids.

The chain joins TRBV28 to TRBJ2-7; TCRdb designates TRBD1, a call that cannot be tested without DNA. CDR1 is MDHEN and CDR2 is SYDVKM in the germline V gene. The CDR3 loop spans 16 amino acids. The CDR3 reads CASSLLGQGYSYEQYF.

This chain joins TRBV29-1 and TRBJ2-2. CDR1 and CDR2 from the germline V gene are SQVTM and ANQGSEA. This CDR3 has 14 amino acids. The CDR3 loop is CSVLSDLNTGELFF.

V gene TRBV10-3 combines with J gene TRBJ2-2; TCRdb's D gene call, TRBD1, goes unchecked for lack of DNA. Germline assignment: CDR1 ENHRY and CDR2 SYGVKD. The length of the CDR3 is 12 residues. The CDR3: CASARGAGELFF.

V gene TRBV9 combines with J gene TRBJ2-7; the TCRdb D gene call, TRBD2, has no DNA to confirm it. CDR3 length equals 15 residues. Germline V gene data show CDR1 as SGDLS and CDR2 as YYNGEE. The CDR3 spells CASSTLLAVPPEQYF.

The chain couples TRBV28 to TRBJ2-3; the TRBD1 assignment by TCRdb is unverifiable without DNA. The CDR3 runs to 14 residues. Germline lookup yields CDR1 MDHEN and CDR2 SYDVKM. CDR3 protein: CASSRDSDTDTQYF.

The genes are TRBV6-6 and TRBJ2-1. This CDR3 has 13 amino acids. Germline V CDR1 and CDR2: MNHNY, SVGAGI (reference sequence). The CDR3 protein is CASSLDGDNEQFF.

The V and J genes are TRBV7-9 and TRBJ2-1; no DNA is available, so the TRBD1 call from TCRdb remains unchecked. The CDR3 length is 14 residues. The germline V gene encodes CDR1 SEHNR and CDR2 FQNEAQ (reference sequence). CDR3 in amino acids: CASSWDSSTSQQFF.

V is TRBV6-2 or TRBV6-3 and J is TRBJ2-3. This CDR3 contains 12 residues. The V gene's germline CDR1 is MNHEY and CDR2 SVGEGT. The CDR3 protein is CASTNSGDTQYF.

CDR3 region: CASSSYGDSSYEQYF. The genes are TRBV28 and TRBJ2-7; TCRdb selects TRBD1, and the lack of DNA leaves this call unchecked. Germline CDR1 reads MDHEN; CDR2 reads SYDVKM. The CDR3 runs 15 residues.

The V and J genes are TRBV6-4 and TRBJ2-3. The CDR3 has 13 amino acids. Looked up from germline, CDR1 is MRHNA and CDR2 is SNTAGT. The CDR3 loop is CASSASETDTQYF.

In terms of frequency, this clonotype is medium-sized. The J gene is TRBJ2-7, the V gene TRBV6-6; as DNA is missing, the TRBD1 call by TCRdb cannot be tested. Germline loops: CDR1 MNHNY, CDR2 SVGAGI (reference sequence). This CDR3 is 15 amino acids long. CDR3 sequence: CASSPHTGRPYEQYF.

The rearrangement joins TRBV7-3 to TRBJ2-7; the D call from TCRdb, TRBD2, cannot be confirmed without DNA. Germline values: CDR1 SGHTA, CDR2 FQGTGA. The CDR3 is 13 amino acids. CDR3 in amino acids: CASSPEGSNEQYF.

The chain carries TRBV7-9 and TRBJ2-1; TCRdb calls TRBD1, which cannot be checked without DNA. This CDR3 contains 14 residues. Looked up from germline, CDR1 is SEHNR and CDR2 is FQNEAQ (reference sequence). CDR3 sequence: CASSWGPGYGEQFF.